Listed below are T cell receptor beta chains from one sample, sequenced in a study of T cell responses to AZD1222 COVID-19 vaccine. Data came from immunoSEQ multiplex PCR; TCRdb stores just in-frame clones and leaves some out. The sample lists about 150,000 clones; approximately 90% were seen once. Specimen: peripheral blood, collected 28 days after the second AZD1222 dose. The receptors stem from an adult who received the AZD1222 COVID-19 vaccine. The CDR3 runs from the conserved cysteine through the conserved F or W. A D gene is named only where the DNA matches it firmly. Some rows mark clone size as missing; the rest say once, few, many or name a class of expanded clone.

V gene	J gene	clone size	D gene	CDR3 protein	CDR3 DNA
TRBV12-3/TRBV12-4	TRBJ1-2	NA	NA	CASSFGRHNGYTF	TGTGCCAGCAGTTTTGGCAGACATAATGGCTACACCTTC
TRBV7-8	TRBJ1-2	NA	TRBD1	CASSEGQGAFGYTF	TGTGCCAGCAGCGAAGGACAGGGGGCTTTTGGCTACACCTTC
TRBV2	TRBJ1-5	NA	NA	CASSEKGEPQHF	TGTGCCAGCAGTGAAAAGGGGGAGCCCCAGCATTTT
TRBV5-1	TRBJ2-2	NA	TRBD1	CASSLVLTGANTGELFF	TGCGCCAGCAGCTTGGTTTTGACAGGGGCGAACACCGGGGAGCTGTTTTTT
TRBV28	TRBJ1-2	NA	NA	CASTAATYGYTF	TGTGCCAGCACGGCAGCAACCTATGGCTACACCTTC
TRBV7-3	TRBJ2-2	NA	NA	CASSTDYTGELFF	TGTGCCAGCAGCACTGACTACACCGGGGAGCTGTTTTTT
TRBV5-1	TRBJ1-1	NA	NA	CASSLGPPNTEAFF	TGCGCCAGCAGCTTGGGACCCCCGAACACTGAAGCTTTCTTT
TRBV18	TRBJ2-5	NA	NA	CASSPPNQETQYF	TGTGCCAGCTCACCACCGAACCAAGAGACCCAGTACTTC
TRBV19	TRBJ1-2	NA	TRBD1	CASSTPGGNYGYTF	TGTGCCAGTAGTACCCCAGGGGGCAACTATGGCTACACCTTC
TRBV29-1	TRBJ2-3	few	NA	CSVGPNPTDTQYF	TGCAGCGTGGGACCCAACCCGACAGATACGCAGTATTTT
TRBV19	TRBJ2-3	NA	NA	CASSMKREYTDTQYF	TGTGCCAGTAGTATGAAACGGGAGTACACAGATACGCAGTATTTT
TRBV19	TRBJ1-6	NA	NA	CASKQAYNSPLHF	TGTGCCAGTAAGCAGGCCTATAATTCACCCCTCCACTTT
TRBV28	TRBJ2-1	NA	TRBD2	CASKAGGLYNEQFF	TGTGCCAGCAAAGCGGGAGGACTCTACAATGAGCAGTTCTTC
TRBV13	TRBJ1-1	NA	NA	CASRPAGDSEAFF	TGTGCCAGCAGGCCCGCTGGGGACTCTGAAGCTTTCTTT
TRBV5-1	TRBJ1-1	NA	NA	CASSLGAPMGNTEAFF	TGCGCCAGCAGCTTGGGGGCCCCCATGGGGAACACTGAAGCTTTCTTT
TRBV10-3	TRBJ1-1	NA	NA	CAISDGGWNTEAFF	TGTGCCATCAGTGATGGGGGTTGGAACACTGAAGCTTTCTTT
TRBV5-4	TRBJ1-2	NA	TRBD1	CASSLGQGFNYGYTF	TGTGCCAGCAGCCTTGGACAGGGCTTTAACTATGGCTACACCTTC
TRBV19	TRBJ1-5	NA	NA	CASSRGGRSQPQHF	TGTGCCAGTAGCCGAGGAGGGCGAAGTCAGCCCCAGCATTTT
TRBV18	TRBJ2-3	NA	NA	CASSSGEGAFTDTQYF	TGTGCCAGCTCCTCGGGGGAAGGGGCGTTCACAGATACGCAGTATTTT
TRBV6-6	TRBJ1-6	NA	NA	CASIGRVEARSPLHF	TGTGCCAGCATTGGCAGGGTCGAGGCTAGGTCACCCCTCCACTTT
TRBV5-1	TRBJ2-1	NA	NA	CASSLVGGNEQFF	TGCGCCAGCAGCTTGGTTGGGGGCAATGAGCAGTTCTTC
TRBV7-8	TRBJ2-2	once	NA	CASSPPARTQEVFF	TGTGCCAGCAGCCCACCCGCTCGAACCCAGGAGGTGTTTTTT
TRBV5-1	TRBJ2-2	NA	NA	CASRWTVGSGELFF	TGCGCCAGCAGATGGACAGTCGGATCCGGGGAGCTGTTTTTT
TRBV6-1	TRBJ2-4	NA	TRBD1	CASSAGDRGVKDIQYF	TGTGCCAGCAGTGCTGGGGACAGGGGTGTAAAGGACATTCAGTACTTC
TRBV6-5	TRBJ1-5	NA	NA	CASSYSAGARDQPQHF	TGTGCCAGCAGTTATAGTGCAGGGGCGAGGGATCAGCCCCAGCATTTT
TRBV5-1	TRBJ2-3	NA	TRBD1	CASSLGQGIDTQYF	TGCGCCAGCAGCTTGGGACAGGGGATTGATACGCAGTATTTT
TRBV7-6	TRBJ2-1	NA	NA	CASSLASYYKRDEQFF	TGTGCCAGCAGCTTAGCCTCCTACTACAAACGAGACGAGCAGTTCTTC
TRBV19	TRBJ1-1	NA	NA	CASSLQGNTEAFF	TGTGCCAGTAGTCTCCAGGGGAACACTGAAGCTTTCTTT
TRBV7-9	TRBJ2-1	NA	TRBD2	CASKTGTSHEQFF	TGTGCCAGCAAAACCGGGACTAGCCATGAGCAGTTCTTC
TRBV18	TRBJ1-2	NA	TRBD1	CASSPTGQGPNLGYTF	TGTGCCAGCTCACCGACTGGACAGGGCCCGAATCTGGGCTACACCTTC
TRBV5-1	TRBJ1-6	few	TRBD1	CASSTRGQGAVSGHSPLHF	TGCGCCAGCAGCACCCGAGGACAGGGGGCCGTTTCGGGTCATTCACCCCTCCACTTT
TRBV7-2	TRBJ2-1	NA	TRBD1	CASSLGDRVYNEQFF	TGTGCCAGCAGCTTAGGGGACAGGGTATACAATGAGCAGTTCTTC
TRBV19	TRBJ1-1	once	NA	CASSIGGRLNTEAFF	TGTGCCAGTAGTATAGGGGGCCGTTTGAACACTGAAGCTTTCTTT